Shown below are 22 T cell receptor beta chains from a single sample sequenced in a study of T cells in Graves' hyperthyroidism and ophthalmopathy. The TCR beta CDR3 regions underwent amplification using RNA transcripts as the source. In the first-round RT-PCR of the TCR CDR3, the HTBI primer set was used. A single record per CDR3 protein comes from TCRdb applying MiXCR to the multiplex PCR reads. The table has a few hundred thousand distinct CDR3 sequences, about 14% seen once; the top ten hold 10% to 15%. Material: blood. The receptors originated from a woman between 35 and 50 years old with Graves' hyperthyroidism that later progressed to Graves' ophthalmopathy.

The chain combines TRBV18 with TRBJ1-1; a possible D gene is TRBD1 (6 bases). The germline V and J ends were trimmed by 2 bases and 1 base, with 14 bases remaining between them. The CDR3 loop spans 16 amino acids. CDR1 and CDR2 from the germline V gene are KGHSH and LQKENI. CDR3 amino acids: CASSPIAYRENTEAFF. In nucleotides, the CDR3 is TGTGCCAGCTCACCAATAGCCTACAGGGAGAACACTGAAGCTTTCTTT.

There are a few counts of this clonotype. The chain has TRBV20-1 and TRBJ2-3; 8 nucleotides match TRBD2. The V and J ends lost 3 bases and 2 bases, in that order; junction bases with no gene match: 10. CDR3 length: 16 amino acids. CDR1 is DFQATT, CDR2 SNEGSKA, per germline (reference sequence). CDR3 loop: CSARGGGLGITDTQYF. The CDR3 DNA follows: TGCAGTGCTAGGGGGGGGGGACTAGGGATCACAGATACGCAGTATTTT.

This chain connects TRBV5-4 to TRBJ1-2; D unresolved. The CDR3 consists of 14 residues. The germline V gene has CDR1 SGHNT and CDR2 YYREEE (reference sequence). V was pared by 0 bases and J by 5 bases, with 11 bases between. The CDR3 DNA follows: TGTGCCAGCAGCTTGGTTCCTTTTACTTATGGCTACACCTTC. Protein: CASSLVPFTYGYTF.

As for this clonotype: A much bigger clone sits one base away, suggesting this may be a read error. The chain couples TRBV19 to TRBJ1-5; perhaps TRBD1 as D (5 bases). The germline V gene encodes CDR1 LNHDA and CDR2 SQIVND (reference sequence). The CDR3 loop spans 14 amino acids. DNA of the CDR3: TGTGCCTGTAGTATTCTGGGGGTTGATCAGCCCCAGCATTTT. Residues: CACSILGVDQPQHF.

The chain joins TRBV27 to TRBJ1-2; 8 bases are shared with TRBD1. The junction had 15 bases not matched to a gene; V was cut back by 5 bases and J by 4 bases. In germline, CDR1 is MNHEY, CDR2 SMNVEV (reference sequence). This CDR3 has 17 amino acids. The CDR3 loop is CASSPRGRPNLGYGYTF. Here the CDR3 DNA reads TGTGCCAGCAGTCCCAGGGGGCGCCCGAACTTGGGCTATGGCTACACCTTC.

This clonotype was observed a few times. This sequence joins TRBV7-2 and TRBJ2-7; 8 bases map to TRBD2. The CDR3 loop spans 15 amino acids. J lost 2 bases, V lost 3 bases, and 6 bases had no gene match. In germline, CDR1 is SGHTA, CDR2 FQGNSA. The CDR3 loop reads CASSFRAGGPYEQYF. CDR3 DNA sequence: TGTGCCAGCAGCTTCCGGGCGGGAGGCCCCTACGAGCAGTACTTC.

The rearrangement uses TRBV14 and TRBJ1-2; no clear D gene. V lost 0 bases and J lost 4, with 3 bases in between. This CDR3 has 12 residues. Germline values: CDR1 SGHDN, CDR2 FVKESK. The CDR3 spells CASSQDSYGYTF. CDR3 coding DNA: TGTGCCAGCAGCCAAGACAGCTATGGCTACACCTTC. Variable domain in full (rest from reference TRBV14 and TRBJ1-2): EAGVTQFPSHSVIEKGQTVTLRCDPISGHDNLYWYRRVMGKEIKFLLHFVKESKQDESGMPNNRFLAERTGGTYSTLKVQPAELEDSGVYFCASSQDSYGYTFGSGTRLTVV.

This clonotype was recorded many times. The J gene is TRBJ2-2, the V gene TRBV27, with 10 nucleotides matching TRBD1. This CDR3 comprises 16 residues. Germline V gene data show CDR1 as MNHEY and CDR2 as SMNVEV (reference sequence). The V gene end was trimmed by 3 bases and the J gene end by 4 bases; junction bases not matched to a gene: 5. CDR3 nucleotides: TGTGCCAGCAGTTTGACAGGGGGCCTCGGCACCGGGGAGCTGTTTTTT. This sequence encodes CASSLTGGLGTGELFF.

This clonotype came up many times. The V and J genes are TRBV29-1 and TRBJ2-4; D may be TRBD2 (6 bases). V dropped 5 bases and J dropped 8 bases, with 13 bases sitting between them. The CDR3 loop spans 12 amino acids. The germline CDR1 and CDR2 sequences are SQVTM and ANQGSEA. The CDR3, as DNA: TGCAGCGTTAAGGAGGGGCGATACATTCAGTACTTC. It codes for CSVKEGRYIQYF.

This clonotype was counted a few times. In DNA form, the CDR3 reads TGTGCCAGCAGCGTACTGGCGGGAGGGCCTGGCGGGGAGCTGTTTTTT. It translates to CASSVLAGGPGGELFF. The V call is TRBV9, the J call TRBJ2-2; TRBD2 agrees at 9 bases. The V gene end was trimmed by 1 base and the J gene end by 7 bases; junction bases not matched to a gene: 8. The CDR3 has 16 amino acids. The V gene's germline CDR1 is SGDLS and CDR2 YYNGEE.

V and J are TRBV7-9 and TRBJ2-5, with TRBD2 identical over 8 bases. V shed 2 bases and J 5 bases; nucleotides not matched to a gene: 10. The CDR3 has 16 residues. CDR1 and CDR2 (germline): SEHNR, FQNEAQ (reference sequence). CDR3 coding DNA: TGTGCCAGCAGCTTATACGTTTTTAGCGGGATTGAGACCCAGTACTTC. Translating it yields CASSLYVFSGIETQYF. The full variable domain, rest sourced from reference TRBV7-9 and TRBJ2-5, is DTGVSQNPRHKITKRGQNVTFRCDPISEHNRLYWYRQTLGQGPEFLTYFQNEAQLEKSRLLSDRFSAERPKGSFSTLEIQRTEQGDSAMYLCASSLYVFSGIETQYFGPGTRLLVL.

At least ten counts were recorded for this clonotype. The genes are TRBV20-1 and TRBJ1-1; D uncertain. Trimming removed 7 bases at V and 6 bases at J, with 6 bases between. The V gene's germline CDR1 is DFQATT and CDR2 SNEGSKA (reference sequence). CDR3 size: 9 residues. CDR3 in amino acids: CSVYPEAFF. CDR3 DNA: TGCAGTGTCTACCCTGAAGCTTTCTTT.

This clonotype appeared many times. The chain couples TRBV6-1 to TRBJ2-2; TRBD2 aligns across 7 bases. Germline CDR1 MNHNS, CDR2 SASEGT. The CDR3 length is 16 residues. V lost 5 bases to trimming and J lost 4 bases; unmatched junction nucleotides: 10. The CDR3 sequence: CASSLWGGDGTGELFF. DNA of the CDR3: TGTGCCAGCAGTCTATGGGGGGGAGACGGCACCGGGGAGCTGTTTTTT.

Many counts were recorded for this clonotype. The chain joins TRBV24-1 to TRBJ2-1; no firm D call. The CDR3 length is 13 residues. Trimming pared 4 bases from V and 1 base from J, leaving 4 bases between. Germline CDR1 and CDR2: KGHDR and SFDVKD. DNA for the CDR3: TGTGCCACCAGTGACGGATCCTACAATGAGCAGTTCTTC. It yields the protein CATSDGSYNEQFF.

This clonotype has only one observation. The chain carries TRBV11-2 and TRBJ1-1; 12 bases fit TRBD1. The CDR3 has 17 amino acids. The germline gives CDR1 SGHAT, CDR2 FQNNGV. V was clipped by 5 bases and J by 8 bases; unmatched bases: 15. CDR3 loop: CASSARDRGRQASEAFF. CDR3 nucleotide sequence: TGTGCCAGCAGCGCCCGGGACAGGGGGCGGCAGGCTTCCGAAGCTTTCTTT.

This sequence joins TRBV6-1 and TRBJ2-7; 16 nucleotides match TRBD2. J gave up 7 bases and V 5 bases, and 17 bases lay outside the gene matches. The CDR3 extends over 19 amino acids. The germline V gene encodes CDR1 MNHNS and CDR2 SASEGT. The CDR3 bases are TGTGCCAGCAGTCTGGTGGGGACTAGCGGGAGGGCCCGAATGGGGGAGCAGTACTTC. Translating it yields CASSLVGTSGRARMGEQYF.

The chain combines TRBV4-2 with TRBJ2-7, with D tentatively TRBD2 (7 bases). The CDR3 runs to 14 residues. The V and J ends lost 8 bases and 7 bases respectively, with 21 bases between them. Germline V CDR1 and CDR2: LGHNA, YNFKEQ. The CDR3 region is CASGPFGLGGEQYF. The DNA of the CDR3 is TGTGCCAGCGGACCTTTTGGACTAGGGGGAGAGCAGTACTTC.

This clonotype was recorded many times. The chain recombines TRBV6-5 with TRBJ1-2; no reliable D call. This CDR3 is built from 14 residues. V was cut by 0 bases and J by 14 bases, with 19 bases left in between. Germline CDR1 MNHEY, CDR2 SVGAGI. CDR3 in amino acids: CASSYSQTGVGVTF. The CDR3 region has the DNA TGTGCCAGCAGTTACTCCCAAACGGGAGTTGGGGTGACCTTC.

This clonotype has ten or more counts. This chain connects TRBV7-8 to TRBJ2-2; a possible D gene is TRBD2 (5 bases). V lost 5 bases to trimming and J lost 1 base, with 11 bases between them. The CDR3 totals 15 residues. CDR1 is SGHVS and CDR2 is FQNEAQ in the germline V gene. CDR3 in amino acids: CASSPGLVNTGELFF. Written as DNA, the CDR3 is TGTGCCAGCAGCCCCGGACTGGTGAACACCGGGGAGCTGTTTTTT.

Only a few counts were recorded for this clonotype. The chain uses TRBV7-9 and TRBJ2-3; 9 nucleotides align to TRBD1. V trimming: 5 bases; J trimming: 5 bases; junction bases outside the gene matches: 11. The germline gives CDR1 SEHNR, CDR2 FQNEAQ (reference sequence). The CDR3 totals 16 residues. The CDR3, as DNA: TGTGCCAGCAGCCCTTCGCGGGACAGGGTGATAGATACGCAGTATTTT. Its protein is CASSPSRDRVIDTQYF.

A word on this clonotype: A single base separates this from a much larger clone, so it may be a read error. The gene calls are TRBV4-2 and TRBJ2-3; D gene ambiguous. The DNA end lines up better with TRBJ1-5; the J call may be wrong. Per the germline V gene, CDR1 is LGHNA and CDR2 is YNFKEQ. CDR3 length: 15 residues. The CDR3 DNA sequence: TGTGCCAGCAGCCAAGCTTCCCGAGTCAGCGATACGCAGCATTTT. It yields the protein CASSQASRVSDTQHF.

Details on this clonotype: A much larger clone differs by one base, so this may be a read error. V gene TRBV10-3 combines with J gene TRBJ1-2; 8 bases align to TRBD1. This CDR3 has 14 residues. CDR1 and CDR2 from the germline V gene are ENHRY and SYGVKD. CDR3 bases: TGTGCCGTCAGTGGCGAGGACAGGGTCGATGGCTACACCTTC. The encoded protein is CAVSGEDRVDGYTF.